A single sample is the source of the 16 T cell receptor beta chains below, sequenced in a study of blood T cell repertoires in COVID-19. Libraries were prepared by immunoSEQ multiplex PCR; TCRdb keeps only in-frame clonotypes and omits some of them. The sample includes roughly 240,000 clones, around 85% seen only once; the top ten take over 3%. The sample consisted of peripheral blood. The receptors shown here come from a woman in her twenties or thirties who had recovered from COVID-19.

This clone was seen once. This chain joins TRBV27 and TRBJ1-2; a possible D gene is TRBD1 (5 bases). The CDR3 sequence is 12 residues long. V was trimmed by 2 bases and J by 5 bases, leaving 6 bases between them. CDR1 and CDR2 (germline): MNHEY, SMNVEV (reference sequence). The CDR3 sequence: CASSLKGYGYTF. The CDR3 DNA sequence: TGTGCCAGCAGTTTAAAGGGGTATGGCTACACCTTC.

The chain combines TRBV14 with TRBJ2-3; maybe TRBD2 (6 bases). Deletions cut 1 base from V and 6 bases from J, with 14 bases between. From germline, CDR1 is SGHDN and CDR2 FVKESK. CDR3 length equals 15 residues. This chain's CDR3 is CASSQGTSRGDTQYF. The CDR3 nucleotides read TGTGCCAGCAGCCAAGGAACTAGCAGAGGGGATACGCAGTATTTT.

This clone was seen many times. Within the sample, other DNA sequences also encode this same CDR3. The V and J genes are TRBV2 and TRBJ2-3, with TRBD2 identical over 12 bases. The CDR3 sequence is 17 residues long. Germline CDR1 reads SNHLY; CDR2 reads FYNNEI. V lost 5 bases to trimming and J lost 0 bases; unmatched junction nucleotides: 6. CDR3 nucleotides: TGTGCCAGCAGTACACTAGCGGGGGGCCCTAGCACAGATACGCAGTATTTT. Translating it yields CASSTLAGGPSTDTQYF.

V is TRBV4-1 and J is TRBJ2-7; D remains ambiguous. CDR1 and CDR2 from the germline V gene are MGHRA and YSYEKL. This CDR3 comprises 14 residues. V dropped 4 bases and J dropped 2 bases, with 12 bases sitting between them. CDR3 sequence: CASSRVTPPYEQYF. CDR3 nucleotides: TGCGCCAGCAGCCGAGTTACTCCCCCCTACGAGCAGTACTTC.

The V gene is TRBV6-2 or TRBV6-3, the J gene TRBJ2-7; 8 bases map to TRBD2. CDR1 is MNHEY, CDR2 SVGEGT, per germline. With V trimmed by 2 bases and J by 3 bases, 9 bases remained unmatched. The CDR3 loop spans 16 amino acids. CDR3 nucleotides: TGTGCCAGCAGTTACCCGCCTTGGCGGGGGGACTACGAGCAGTACTTC. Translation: CASSYPPWRGDYEQYF.

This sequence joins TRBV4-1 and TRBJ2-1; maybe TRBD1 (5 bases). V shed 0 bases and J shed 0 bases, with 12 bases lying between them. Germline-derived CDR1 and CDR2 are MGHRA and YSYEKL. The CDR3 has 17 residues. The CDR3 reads CASSQDQRGHSYNEQFF. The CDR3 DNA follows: TGCGCCAGCAGCCAAGATCAACGCGGACACTCCTACAATGAGCAGTTCTTC.

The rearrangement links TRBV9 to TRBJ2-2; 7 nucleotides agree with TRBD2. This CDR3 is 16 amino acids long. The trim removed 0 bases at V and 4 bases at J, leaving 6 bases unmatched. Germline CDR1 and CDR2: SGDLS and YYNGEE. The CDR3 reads CASSVVTSAGTGELFF. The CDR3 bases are TGTGCCAGCAGCGTAGTAACTAGCGCGGGCACCGGGGAGCTGTTTTTT.

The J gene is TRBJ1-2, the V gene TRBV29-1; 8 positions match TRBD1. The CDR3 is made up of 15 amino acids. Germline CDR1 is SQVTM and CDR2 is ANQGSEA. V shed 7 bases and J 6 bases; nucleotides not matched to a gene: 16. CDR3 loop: CSAIGGQVPGDGYTF. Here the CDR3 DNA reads TGCAGCGCCATAGGGGGACAGGTCCCAGGTGATGGCTACACCTTC.

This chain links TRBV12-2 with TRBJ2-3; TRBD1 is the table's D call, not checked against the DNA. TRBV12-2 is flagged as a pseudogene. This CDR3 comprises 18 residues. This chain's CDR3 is CASRSQGQHRYAVTPQYF. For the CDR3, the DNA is TGTGCAAGTCGCTCACAGGGACAGCACAGATACGCAGTGACCCCCCAGTATTTT.

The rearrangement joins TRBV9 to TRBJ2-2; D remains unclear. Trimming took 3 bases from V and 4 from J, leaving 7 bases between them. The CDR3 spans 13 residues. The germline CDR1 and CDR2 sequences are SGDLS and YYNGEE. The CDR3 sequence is CASSAQVTGELFF. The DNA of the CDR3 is TGTGCCAGCAGCGCTCAGGTCACCGGGGAGCTGTTTTTT.

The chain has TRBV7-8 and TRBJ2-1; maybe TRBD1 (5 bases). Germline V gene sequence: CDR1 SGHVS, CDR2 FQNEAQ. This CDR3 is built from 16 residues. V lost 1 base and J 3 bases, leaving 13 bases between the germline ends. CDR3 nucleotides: TGTGCCAGCAGCTTAGTCAGGGTTCAATTCTACAATGAGCAGTTCTTC. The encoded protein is CASSLVRVQFYNEQFF. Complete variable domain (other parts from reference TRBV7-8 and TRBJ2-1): GAGVSQSPRYKVAKRGQDVALRCDPISGHVSLFWYQQALGQGPEFLTYFQNEAQLDKSGLPSDRFFAERPEGSVSTLKIQRTQQEDSAVYLCASSLVRVQFYNEQFFGPGTRLTVL.

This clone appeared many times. The DNA for the CDR3 is TGTGCCAGCAGTGATTTAGGGGGGGATTATAGCAATCAGCCCCAGCATTTT. This codes for CASSDLGGDYSNQPQHF. The chain recombines TRBV6-1 with TRBJ1-5; D is possibly TRBD1 (6 bases). V gave up 3 bases and J gave up 0 bases, with 15 bases separating them. CDR3 size: 17 residues. In germline, CDR1 is MNHNS, CDR2 SASEGT.

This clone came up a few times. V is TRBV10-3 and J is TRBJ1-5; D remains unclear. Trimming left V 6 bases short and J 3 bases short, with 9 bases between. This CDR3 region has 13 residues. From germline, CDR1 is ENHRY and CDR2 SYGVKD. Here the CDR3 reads CAIRRGNNQPQHF. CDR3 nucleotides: TGTGCCATCAGGCGGGGTAACAATCAGCCCCAGCATTTT.

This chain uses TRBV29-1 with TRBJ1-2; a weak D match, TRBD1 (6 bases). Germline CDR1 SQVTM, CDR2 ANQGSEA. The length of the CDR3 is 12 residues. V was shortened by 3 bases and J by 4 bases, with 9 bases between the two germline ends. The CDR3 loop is CSVEDSIYGYTF. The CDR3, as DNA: TGCAGCGTTGAGGACAGCATCTATGGCTACACCTTC.

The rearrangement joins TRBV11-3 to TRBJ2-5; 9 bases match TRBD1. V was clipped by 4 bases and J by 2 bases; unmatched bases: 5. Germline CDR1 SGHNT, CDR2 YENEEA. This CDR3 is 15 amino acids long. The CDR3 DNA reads TGTGCCAGCAGCTCGGGACAGGGCGGTCAAGAGACCCAGTACTTC. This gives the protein CASSSGQGGQETQYF.

As DNA, the CDR3 is TGTGCCAGCAGTGACGGACAGGGGGTATATTCACCCCTCCACTTT. Encoded protein: CASSDGQGVYSPLHF. This chain joins TRBV2 and TRBJ1-6; 10 bases line up with TRBD1. CDR1 is SNHLY, CDR2 FYNNEI, per germline. The CDR3 has 15 amino acids. V was clipped by 3 bases and J by 8 bases; unmatched bases: 4.